Each of the 15 T cell receptor beta chains below was sequenced from the same sample in a study of blood T cell repertoires in COVID-19. TCRdb's copy holds only in-frame clones and misses some; the assay was immunoSEQ multiplex PCR. The sample yields fewer than 400,000 clones, 80% to 90% seen once. The sequenced sample was PBMCs or T cells enriched from blood (not recorded which). The receptors here all came from a man under 40 who had recovered from COVID-19.

The table lists this clone with a count of one. V is TRBV18 and J is TRBJ2-1; D gene uncertain. The CDR3 is 13 residues long. V shed 3 bases and J shed 5 bases, with 8 bases lying between them. Germline lookup yields CDR1 KGHSH and CDR2 LQKENI. CDR3 sequence: CASSPQNDNEQFF. The CDR3 DNA is TGTGCCAGCTCACCCCAGAACGACAATGAGCAGTTCTTC.

The chain joins TRBV5-6 to TRBJ1-2, with 7 bases that match TRBD1. The CDR3 totals 14 residues. Germline values: CDR1 SGHDT, CDR2 YYEEEE. V shed 4 bases, J shed 5 bases, and the junction held 8 bases outside the gene matches. The CDR3 DNA sequence: TGTGCCAGCAGCCGCGGGGACAGAGATTATGGCTACACCTTC. This gives the protein CASSRGDRDYGYTF.

This clone was seen just once. Different DNA sequences within this sample yield the same CDR3. The CDR3 protein is CASSVGQGTYEQYF. The CDR3 nucleotides read TGTGCCAGCAGCGTCGGACAGGGCACCTACGAGCAGTACTTC. The chain uses TRBV9 and TRBJ2-7; TRBD1 aligns across 8 bases. The CDR3 consists of 14 residues. Germline-derived CDR1 and CDR2 are SGDLS and YYNGEE. J gave up 2 bases and V 2 bases, and 3 bases lay outside the gene matches.

As for this clone: Other DNA sequences in this specimen translate into the identical CDR3. The chain links TRBV5-1 to TRBJ2-5; 10 bases fit TRBD2. The V gene end was trimmed by 2 bases and the J gene end by 3 bases; junction bases not matched to a gene: 1. Germline V gives CDR1 SGHRS, CDR2 YFSETQ. CDR3 length: 14 residues. Written as DNA, the CDR3 is TGCGCCAGCAGCTTCCTAGCGGGGGAAGAGACCCAGTACTTC. This codes for CASSFLAGEETQYF.

This rearrangement joins TRBV13 to TRBJ1-1, with a possible D match to TRBD1 (6 bases). The germline gives CDR1 PRHDT, CDR2 FYEKMQ (reference sequence). The germline V and J ends were trimmed by 0 bases and 5 bases, with 13 bases remaining between them. The CDR3 sequence is 15 residues long. The CDR3 DNA is TGTGCCAGCAGCTTAGGTTCGGCAGGGGTGACTGAAGCTTTCTTT. Amino acid sequence: CASSLGSAGVTEAFF.

J is TRBJ2-5 and V is TRBV6-5, with D possibly TRBD2 on 6 matching bases. The CDR3 has 12 residues. Germline values: CDR1 MNHEY, CDR2 SVGAGI. Trimming cost V 4 bases and J 5 bases, with 8 bases left between them. The CDR3 nucleotides are TGTGCCAGCAGTTTTGGAGGGGAGACCCAGTACTTC. The encoded protein is CASSFGGETQYF.

This clone has only one observation. This sequence joins TRBV30 and TRBJ1-6; 7 nucleotides align to TRBD1. The germline V gene encodes CDR1 GTSNPN and CDR2 SVGIG (reference sequence). This CDR3 spans 16 amino acids. With 0 bases clipped from V and 4 bases from J, the junction kept 6 bases outside the gene matches. CDR3 coding DNA: TGTGCCTGGAGTGTAGCCGGGACAGCTTATAATTCACCCCTCCACTTT. It translates to CAWSVAGTAYNSPLHF.

The V call is TRBV5-4, the J call TRBJ1-6; D is undetermined. The CDR3 is 14 residues long. V dropped 1 base and J dropped 7 bases, with 9 bases sitting between them. CDR1 and CDR2 (germline): SGHNT, YYREEE (reference sequence). The CDR3: CASSLRQANSPLHF. The CDR3 DNA reads as TGTGCCAGCAGCTTGAGGCAGGCCAATTCACCCCTCCACTTT.

The gene calls are TRBV6-5 and TRBJ1-2; TRBD1 agrees at 10 bases. V lost 2 bases to trimming and J lost 4 bases; unmatched junction nucleotides: 4. Germline V gives CDR1 MNHEY, CDR2 SVGAGI. The CDR3 length is 15 residues. The CDR3 DNA reads TGTGCCAGCAGTTACAAGGGACAGGGGATCTATGGCTACACCTTC. Amino acid sequence: CASSYKGQGIYGYTF.

This clone was counted only a few times. The chain has TRBV28 and TRBJ1-6; D gene ambiguous. Germline V gene sequence: CDR1 MDHEN, CDR2 SYDVKM. V was clipped by 3 bases and J by 6 bases, with 6 bases between them. This CDR3 comprises 13 residues. The CDR3 reads CASSFQVNSPLHF. The CDR3 coding sequence is TGTGCCAGCAGTTTTCAGGTTAATTCACCCCTCCACTTT.

The chain carries TRBV13 and TRBJ2-7; no definite D call. There are 13 residues in the CDR3. Germline CDR1 reads PRHDT; CDR2 reads FYEKMQ (reference sequence). V lost 5 bases and J 1 base, leaving 9 bases between the germline ends. CDR3: CASSPQASYEQYF. The CDR3 DNA is TGTGCCAGCAGCCCCCAGGCTTCCTACGAGCAGTACTTC.

This chain joins TRBV11-2 and TRBJ2-6; possibly TRBD2 for D (5 bases). The CDR3 has 18 amino acids. Trimming cost V 4 bases and J 0 bases, with 16 bases left between them. The germline V gene encodes CDR1 SGHAT and CDR2 FQNNGV. CDR3 region: CASSSRGGEGSGANVLTF. The CDR3 DNA reads TGTGCCAGCAGCTCTCGGGGTGGGGAAGGCTCTGGGGCCAACGTCCTGACTTTC.

The J gene is TRBJ1-3, the V gene TRBV28; the D is unclear. V lost 4 bases and J lost 0, with 13 bases in between. The CDR3 has 16 amino acids. Germline V gene data show CDR1 as MDHEN and CDR2 as SYDVKM. DNA for the CDR3: TGTGCCAGCAGTTCCCCTAGACCGCTCTCTGGAAACACCATATATTTT. It encodes CASSSPRPLSGNTIYF.

The J gene is TRBJ2-7, the V gene TRBV9, with 7 bases aligning to TRBD1. CDR3 size: 13 residues. V lost 5 bases to trimming and J lost 6 bases; unmatched junction nucleotides: 8. From germline, CDR1 is SGDLS and CDR2 YYNGEE. In DNA, the CDR3 is TGTGCCAGCAGGAGTGGGGCAGGGGGCGAGCAGTACTTC. Translation: CASRSGAGGEQYF.

The V call is TRBV3-1 (or the pseudogene TRBV3-2), the J call TRBJ1-2, with D unclear. This CDR3 is 16 amino acids long. V lost 0 bases and J lost 8, with 19 bases in between. Germline loops: CDR1 LGHDT, CDR2 YNNKEL (reference sequence). CDR3 DNA sequence: TGTGCCAGCAGCCAAGATTTAGTGACCGGTCGAGGGGGCTACACCTTC. It is translated as CASSQDLVTGRGGYTF.